These 2 T cell receptor beta chains were all obtained from the same sample, sequenced in a study of T cell repertoires in cytomegalovirus infection. TCRdb re-analysed the reads in MiXCR, keeping a single row per CDR3 protein. Counted here are about 270,000 distinct CDR3 sequences, under 25% occurring once; the ten biggest clones make up roughly a fifth. These TCRs' antigens remain unknown. The input for sequencing was cultured PBMCs, taken from culture after CMV antigen stimulation. The receptors shown here come from a human donor in good health (CMV status not recorded). Some clones in this sample may be carry-over from other donors' samples.

The table lists this clonotype with many counts. V is TRBV27 and J is TRBJ2-5; TRBD1 matches at 8 bases. J gave up 8 bases and V 3 bases, and 5 bases lay outside the gene matches. The CDR3 contains 13 residues. Germline loops: CDR1 MNHEY, CDR2 SMNVEV (reference sequence). The CDR3 DNA reads TGTGCCAGCAGTTTCGGACAGGGCGAAACCCAGTACTTC. Protein sequence: CASSFGQGETQYF.

This chain links TRBV18 with TRBJ1-4; D gene unclear. Germline assignment: CDR1 KGHSH and CDR2 LQKENI. The CDR3 totals 17 residues. V shed 2 bases and J shed 1 base, with 14 bases lying between them. The CDR3 protein is CASSPAKGSKTNEKLFF. The CDR3 DNA follows: TGTGCCAGCTCACCAGCGAAGGGAAGTAAAACTAATGAAAAACTGTTTTTT.